These T cell receptor beta chains were read from a single sample in a study of OX40 agonist ivuxolimab in advanced cancers. Data came from immunoSEQ multiplex PCR; TCRdb stores just in-frame clones and leaves some out. Seen here are some 58,000 clones, roughly 89% observed once, and the top ten hold around 0.8%. The source was CD4+ or CD8+ T cells sorted from blood, collected in a trial of the OX40 agonist ivuxolimab. The receptors stem from an adult with an advanced solid tumor such as melanoma, head and neck, liver or kidney cancer. The CDR3 runs from the conserved cysteine through the conserved F or W. The D gene is left open where the match is weak. Clone size, where shown, is once, few, many, or a class for clones that have expanded.

abundance | j_gene | d_gene | v_gene | CDR3nt | CDR3aa
NA | TRBJ1-3 | NA | TRBV19 | TGTGCCAGTAGTATCGGGGCAGGGCCTGGAAACACCATATATTTT | CASSIGAGPGNTIYF
NA | TRBJ1-5 | NA | TRBV5-8 | TGTGCCAGCAGCTTGCGGGCAGGGGATAGCAATCAGCCCCAGCATTTT | CASSLRAGDSNQPQHF
NA | TRBJ2-1 | NA | TRBV11-2 | TGTGCCAGCAGCTCAGGGACGGCAACCTACAATGAGCAGTTCTTC | CASSSGTATYNEQFF
NA | TRBJ2-7 | TRBD1 | TRBV2 | TGTGCCAGCAGCGTGAACAGGGGTGCCTACGAGCAGTACTTC | CASSVNRGAYEQYF
NA | TRBJ1-6 | NA | TRBV5-1 | TGCGCCAGCAGCTTGCTCTCAGCGGGGAGCTCCTATAATTCACCCCTCCACTTT | CASSLLSAGSSYNSPLHF
NA | TRBJ1-5 | NA | TRBV5-8 | TGTGCCAGCAGCTTCCCTCTCCGCCAGCATTTT | CASSFPLRQHF
NA | TRBJ2-7 | NA | TRBV6-6 | TGTGCCAGCAGTTACAGGCAGGGCTACGAGCAGTACTTC | CASSYRQGYEQYF
NA | TRBJ2-1 | NA | TRBV5-4 | TGTGCCAGCAGCACCCCCAGACAGCGGCCCTACAATGAGCAGTTCTTC | CASSTPRQRPYNEQFF
NA | TRBJ1-2 | NA | TRBV7-2 | TGTGCCAGCAGCTCGCCTCGAGGGGCAGCCCGTTCTGGCTACACCTTC | CASSSPRGAARSGYTF
NA | TRBJ2-1 | NA | TRBV9 | TGTGCCAGCAGCGTAGATGTGAACAATGAGCAGTTCTTC | CASSVDVNNEQFF
NA | TRBJ1-1 | NA | TRBV4-3 | TGCGCCAGCAGCCCCCCGGGGCGGAACACTGAAGCTTTCTTT | CASSPPGRNTEAFF
NA | TRBJ2-7 | TRBD2 | TRBV10-3 | TGTGCCATCAGCGCCGGACTAGCGGGAGAGGGCTACGAGCAGTACTTC | CAISAGLAGEGYEQYF
NA | TRBJ2-7 | TRBD2 | TRBV10-3 | TGTGCCATCAGTGATGGCGGGAGTGGACCCTACGAGCAGTACTTC | CAISDGGSGPYEQYF
NA | TRBJ1-3 | NA | TRBV19 | TGTGCCAGTAGTGTTCAGTGGGGCTGGAGCTCTGGAAACACCATATATTTT | CASSVQWGWSSGNTIYF
NA | TRBJ2-5 | TRBD2 | TRBV18 | TGTGCCAGCTCCCCACGGGGGGGAAGACGAGACGCGACCCAGTACTTC | CASSPRGGRRDATQYF
NA | TRBJ1-2 | TRBD1 | TRBV9 | TGTGCCAGCAGCGTAGGGACAGGGGGTAGCTATGGCTACACCTTC | CASSVGTGGSYGYTF
NA | TRBJ1-5 | NA | TRBV12-5 | TGTGCTAGTGGTTTGAACAGCAATCAGCCCCAGCATTTT | CASGLNSNQPQHF
once | TRBJ2-7 | NA | TRBV30 | TGTGCCTGGAGTCGGGTCTCTTACGAGCAGTACTTC | CAWSRVSYEQYF
NA | TRBJ2-7 | NA | TRBV19 | TGTGCCAGTAGTATAGGGACAGTTACGGGAGAGCAGTACTTC | CASSIGTVTGEQYF
NA | TRBJ2-5 | NA | TRBV28 | TGTGCCAGCACCGAGGCAGGACGAGGATTGGAGACCCAGTACTTC | CASTEAGRGLETQYF
NA | TRBJ1-3 | TRBD1 | TRBV7-8 | TGTGCCAGCAGCTCCCAGGGGGCAGCTGGAAACACCATATATTTT | CASSSQGAAGNTIYF
NA | TRBJ1-5 | TRBD1 | TRBV7-9 | TGTGCCAGCAGCTTAGCGGGACAGGGTCGTAGCAGGGGCAATCAGCCCCAGCATTTT | CASSLAGQGRSRGNQPQHF
NA | TRBJ2-1 | NA | TRBV11-2 | TGTGCCAGCAGCCGTTACGGTAGGGGTGAGCAGTTCTTC | CASSRYGRGEQFF
NA | TRBJ2-5 | TRBD2 | TRBV7-3 | TGTGCCAGCAGCCCCCGGAGGGGCGGACTAGCGGGCAACCAAGAGACCCAGTACTTC | CASSPRRGGLAGNQETQYF
NA | TRBJ1-2 | NA | TRBV27 | TGTGCCAGCAGTTTCACAGGGCGGGGTGGCTACACCTTC | CASSFTGRGGYTF
NA | TRBJ2-3 | NA | TRBV9 | TGTGCCAGCAGCCCCCGAGCCGGATTGGGCGTAGATACGCAGTATTTT | CASSPRAGLGVDTQYF
NA | TRBJ2-2 | NA | TRBV5-6 | TGTGCCAGCAGCTTGTTAGGCAGGGAGACCGGGGAGCTGTTTTTT | CASSLLGRETGELFF